The rows below give T cell receptor beta chains drawn from one sample of a study of control samples from healthy donors and cancer patients. Only in-frame clones appear in the TCRdb table, and some are missing; sequencing was by immunoSEQ multiplex PCR. This sample has approximately 88,000 clones, with just over 90% found just once. Material for sequencing was blood. These receptors all come from a woman in her twenties or thirties in good health. Each CDR3 is given with its conserved first and last residue. The order of the fields is clone size, V gene, CDR3 length, J gene, D gene, CDR3 protein, CDR3 DNA. The D gene is left open where the match is weak. Only part of the rows carry a size: once, few, many, or a class if the clone is expanded.

clone_size: -
v_call: TRBV9
cdr3_length: 18
j_call: TRBJ2-3
d_call: TRBD2
cdr3_aa: CASSTGTSGGTGTDTQYF
cdr3_nt: TGTGCCAGCAGTACCGGGACTAGCGGGGGGACGGGCACAGATACGCAGTATTTT

clone_size: -
v_call: TRBV6-5
cdr3_length: 16
j_call: TRBJ2-7
d_call: -
cdr3_aa: CASSSPKGRNDYEQYF
cdr3_nt: TGTGCCAGCAGTTCCCCCAAAGGCAGGAATGACTACGAGCAGTACTTC

clone_size: medium-sized
v_call: TRBV19
cdr3_length: 17
j_call: TRBJ2-7
d_call: -
cdr3_aa: CASSILSGHGRGNEQYF
cdr3_nt: TGTGCCAGTAGTATCCTCTCCGGTCATGGGAGAGGCAACGAGCAGTACTTC

clone_size: -
v_call: TRBV6-5
cdr3_length: 16
j_call: TRBJ1-4
d_call: TRBD1
cdr3_aa: CASSYGGQGNNEKLFF
cdr3_nt: TGTGCCAGCAGTTACGGGGGACAGGGCAACAATGAAAAACTGTTTTTT

clone_size: -
v_call: TRBV4-1
cdr3_length: 21
j_call: TRBJ1-6
d_call: -
cdr3_aa: CASSQDEPLGRRSSYNSPLHF
cdr3_nt: TGCGCCAGCAGCCAAGATGAGCCCCTTGGCAGGAGGAGCTCCTATAATTCACCCCTCCACTTT

clone_size: -
v_call: TRBV14
cdr3_length: 12
j_call: TRBJ2-2
d_call: -
cdr3_aa: CASSPVVGELFF
cdr3_nt: TGTGCCAGCAGCCCAGTTGTCGGGGAGCTGTTTTTT

clone_size: -
v_call: TRBV15
cdr3_length: 15
j_call: TRBJ1-2
d_call: -
cdr3_aa: CATSRENQGRYGYTF
cdr3_nt: TGTGCCACCAGCAGAGAGAATCAGGGGAGATATGGCTACACCTTC

clone_size: -
v_call: TRBV6-5
cdr3_length: 12
j_call: TRBJ1-4
d_call: -
cdr3_aa: CASTGANEKLFF
cdr3_nt: TGTGCCAGCACAGGGGCTAATGAAAAACTGTTTTTT

clone_size: few
v_call: TRBV4-1
cdr3_length: 14
j_call: TRBJ1-2
d_call: -
cdr3_aa: CASSQGPANYGYTF
cdr3_nt: TGCGCCAGCAGCCAAGGACCCGCTAACTATGGCTACACCTTC

clone_size: -
v_call: TRBV27
cdr3_length: 13
j_call: TRBJ1-1
d_call: -
cdr3_aa: CASIPSGGTEAFF
cdr3_nt: TGTGCCAGCATCCCCTCGGGCGGCACTGAAGCTTTCTTT

clone_size: -
v_call: TRBV7-9
cdr3_length: 12
j_call: TRBJ1-2
d_call: -
cdr3_aa: CASSLQGDGYTF
cdr3_nt: TGTGCCAGCAGCCTACAGGGAGATGGCTACACCTTC

clone_size: -
v_call: TRBV2
cdr3_length: 14
j_call: TRBJ1-5
d_call: -
cdr3_aa: CASSYRKESQPQHF
cdr3_nt: TGTGCCAGCAGTTACCGAAAGGAAAGTCAGCCCCAGCATTTT

clone_size: once
v_call: TRBV11-2
cdr3_length: 14
j_call: TRBJ2-1
d_call: -
cdr3_aa: CASSRSQVYNEQFF
cdr3_nt: TGTGCCAGCAGCCGGTCTCAGGTCTACAATGAGCAGTTCTTC

clone_size: few
v_call: TRBV28
cdr3_length: 14
j_call: TRBJ1-1
d_call: -
cdr3_aa: CASSWAERRTEAFF
cdr3_nt: TGTGCCAGCAGTTGGGCAGAAAGAAGGACTGAAGCTTTCTTT

clone_size: -
v_call: TRBV7-2
cdr3_length: 14
j_call: TRBJ1-2
d_call: -
cdr3_aa: CASSSPGTTFSYTF
cdr3_nt: TGTGCCAGCAGCTCACCAGGGACGACTTTTAGCTACACCTTC

clone_size: -
v_call: TRBV20-1
cdr3_length: 14
j_call: TRBJ1-5
d_call: TRBD1
cdr3_aa: CSASGTGDNQPQHF
cdr3_nt: TGCAGTGCTAGTGGGACAGGCGACAATCAGCCCCAGCATTTT

clone_size: -
v_call: TRBV5-1
cdr3_length: 15
j_call: TRBJ1-2
d_call: -
cdr3_aa: CASSLEGHSNYGYTF
cdr3_nt: TGCGCCAGCAGCTTGGAAGGCCATTCGAACTATGGCTACACCTTC

clone_size: -
v_call: TRBV7-9
cdr3_length: 17
j_call: TRBJ2-7
d_call: TRBD1
cdr3_aa: CASSSPQVRDRGYEQYF
cdr3_nt: TGTGCCAGCAGCTCACCGCAGGTTCGAGACAGGGGATACGAGCAGTACTTC

clone_size: -
v_call: TRBV11-2
cdr3_length: 16
j_call: TRBJ2-3
d_call: TRBD2
cdr3_aa: CASSSGLAGGPDTQYF
cdr3_nt: TGTGCCAGCAGCTCGGGACTAGCGGGGGGGCCGGATACGCAGTATTTT

clone_size: -
v_call: TRBV19
cdr3_length: 15
j_call: TRBJ1-2
d_call: -
cdr3_aa: CASNRLGGPGAGYTF
cdr3_nt: TGTGCCAGTAACAGATTGGGGGGGCCGGGGGCTGGCTACACCTTC

clone_size: -
v_call: TRBV21-1
cdr3_length: 16
j_call: TRBJ2-1
d_call: -
cdr3_aa: CASSTVGTSGDNEQFF
cdr3_nt: TGTGCCAGCAGCACTGTGGGGACTAGCGGAGACAATGAGCAGTTCTTC

clone_size: -
v_call: TRBV18
cdr3_length: 15
j_call: TRBJ2-3
d_call: -
cdr3_aa: CASSPRGAGTVSQYF
cdr3_nt: TGTGCCAGCTCGCCTAGGGGGGCCGGTACCGTGTCGCAGTATTTT

clone_size: -
v_call: TRBV5-1
cdr3_length: 15
j_call: TRBJ1-1
d_call: -
cdr3_aa: CASSYDGQMNTEAFF
cdr3_nt: TGCGCCAGCAGTTACGACGGGCAGATGAACACTGAAGCTTTCTTT

clone_size: -
v_call: TRBV30
cdr3_length: 14
j_call: TRBJ1-2
d_call: -
cdr3_aa: CAGAGGGPIYGYTF
cdr3_nt: TGTGCCGGGGCCGGGGGAGGACCTATCTATGGCTACACCTTC

clone_size: -
v_call: TRBV27
cdr3_length: 13
j_call: TRBJ1-1
d_call: -
cdr3_aa: CASSVDRRGEAFF
cdr3_nt: TGTGCCAGCAGTGTCGACAGGCGAGGTGAAGCTTTCTTT

clone_size: -
v_call: TRBV11-3
cdr3_length: 15
j_call: TRBJ2-3
d_call: TRBD2
cdr3_aa: CASSLGSGSTDTQYF
cdr3_nt: TGTGCCAGCAGCTTGGGTAGCGGGAGCACAGATACGCAGTATTTT

clone_size: once
v_call: TRBV30
cdr3_length: 17
j_call: TRBJ1-5
d_call: -
cdr3_aa: CAWSVNLGHRSNQPQHF
cdr3_nt: TGTGCCTGGAGTGTAAATTTGGGACATAGAAGCAATCAGCCCCAGCATTTT

clone_size: -
v_call: TRBV3-1/TRBV3-2
cdr3_length: 12
j_call: TRBJ2-1
d_call: TRBD2
cdr3_aa: CASSQSPGLDFF
cdr3_nt: TGTGCCAGCAGCCAATCTCCGGGACTAGACTTCTTC

clone_size: once
v_call: TRBV25-1
cdr3_length: 15
j_call: TRBJ2-7
d_call: -
cdr3_aa: CASSGPAGQFYEQYF
cdr3_nt: TGTGCCAGCAGTGGCCCCGCGGGACAGTTCTACGAGCAGTACTTC

clone_size: -
v_call: TRBV30
cdr3_length: 15
j_call: TRBJ1-4
d_call: TRBD1
cdr3_aa: CAWRLGGGQGLELFF
cdr3_nt: TGTGCCTGGAGACTAGGAGGGGGACAGGGGTTAGAACTGTTTTTT

clone_size: -
v_call: TRBV5-6
cdr3_length: 15
j_call: TRBJ1-4
d_call: TRBD1
cdr3_aa: CASSSLRQGVEKLFF
cdr3_nt: TGTGCCAGCAGCTCCCTTAGACAGGGTGTTGAAAAACTGTTTTTT

clone_size: -
v_call: TRBV25-1
cdr3_length: 15
j_call: TRBJ1-6
d_call: -
cdr3_aa: CASSEARGGNSPLHF
cdr3_nt: TGTGCCAGCAGTGAGGCAAGGGGCGGTAATTCACCCCTCCACTTT

clone_size: -
v_call: TRBV5-1
cdr3_length: 15
j_call: TRBJ2-2
d_call: -
cdr3_aa: CASSAVVGMSGELFF
cdr3_nt: TGCGCCAGCAGCGCGGTCGTCGGGATGTCCGGGGAGCTGTTTTTT

clone_size: -
v_call: TRBV7-9
cdr3_length: 13
j_call: TRBJ2-3
d_call: TRBD1
cdr3_aa: CASSPRGPDTQYF
cdr3_nt: TGTGCCAGCAGCCCCAGGGGGCCAGATACGCAGTATTTT

clone_size: -
v_call: TRBV30
cdr3_length: 15
j_call: TRBJ1-5
d_call: -
cdr3_aa: CAWSAGTNSNQPQHF
cdr3_nt: TGTGCCTGGAGTGCAGGCACGAATAGCAATCAGCCCCAGCATTTT

clone_size: -
v_call: TRBV7-9
cdr3_length: 15
j_call: TRBJ2-1
d_call: -
cdr3_aa: CASSLKPINNNEQFF
cdr3_nt: TGTGCCAGCAGCTTAAAACCCATAAATAACAATGAGCAGTTCTTC

clone_size: -
v_call: TRBV10-1
cdr3_length: 13
j_call: TRBJ2-3
d_call: -
cdr3_aa: CASSRIAEAKQYF
cdr3_nt: TGCGCCAGCAGTAGAATAGCGGAGGCTAAGCAGTATTTT

clone_size: -
v_call: TRBV3-1/TRBV3-2
cdr3_length: 15
j_call: TRBJ2-7
d_call: -
cdr3_aa: CASSQVAGVSYEQYF
cdr3_nt: TGTGCCAGCAGCCAAGTCGCGGGCGTCTCCTACGAGCAGTACTTC

clone_size: -
v_call: TRBV6-5
cdr3_length: 14
j_call: TRBJ1-6
d_call: TRBD1
cdr3_aa: CASGTGVAASPLHF
cdr3_nt: TGTGCCAGTGGTACAGGGGTAGCGGCTTCACCCCTCCACTTT

clone_size: -
v_call: TRBV27
cdr3_length: 14
j_call: TRBJ2-7
d_call: -
cdr3_aa: CASSLGGNSYEQYF
cdr3_nt: TGTGCCAGCAGTTTAGGCGGGAACTCCTACGAGCAGTACTTC

clone_size: -
v_call: TRBV6-6
cdr3_length: 14
j_call: TRBJ1-5
d_call: -
cdr3_aa: CASSSQRGGGPQHF
cdr3_nt: TGTGCCAGCAGTTCCCAACGGGGAGGGGGGCCCCAGCATTTT

clone_size: -
v_call: TRBV29-1
cdr3_length: 14
j_call: TRBJ2-2
d_call: -
cdr3_aa: CSVPPEAGTGELFF
cdr3_nt: TGCAGCGTTCCCCCGGAGGCGGGCACCGGGGAGCTGTTTTTT

clone_size: -
v_call: TRBV28
cdr3_length: 16
j_call: TRBJ1-4
d_call: TRBD1
cdr3_aa: CASSFHRGTFNEKLFF
cdr3_nt: TGTGCCAGCAGCTTTCACAGGGGCACCTTTAATGAAAAACTGTTTTTT

clone_size: -
v_call: TRBV19
cdr3_length: 13
j_call: TRBJ2-7
d_call: TRBD1
cdr3_aa: CASQPGTGGEQYF
cdr3_nt: TGTGCCAGTCAACCCGGGACAGGGGGCGAGCAGTACTTC